The 6 T cell receptor beta chains below all came from one sample that was sequenced in a study of T cells in Graves' hyperthyroidism and ophthalmopathy. There were TCR beta CDR3 regions amplified from RNA transcripts. Carried out on the TCR CDR3, a first-round RT-PCR used the HTBI primer set. TCRdb re-derived calls from the multiplex PCR reads in MiXCR, one entry per CDR3 protein. This sample carries hundreds of thousands of distinct CDR3 sequences, roughly 14% of them seen once, and the ten largest clones take about 12%. The sample taken for sequencing was blood. These receptors all stem from a man in his late teens or twenties with Graves' ophthalmopathy.

This clonotype was picked up many times. The V and J genes are TRBV2 and TRBJ1-2, with 7 bases identical to TRBD1. Per germline, CDR1 SNHLY and CDR2 FYNNEI. This CDR3 is 15 amino acids long. The junction had 6 bases not matched to a gene; V was cut back by 5 bases and J by 0 bases. The CDR3 loop is CASSTYRGANYGYTF. The CDR3 DNA reads TGTGCCAGCAGTACTTACAGGGGAGCTAACTATGGCTACACCTTC.

The rearrangement joins TRBV7-9 to TRBJ2-3; 14 bases map to TRBD2. The CDR3 sequence is 21 residues long. Looked up from germline, CDR1 is SEHNR and CDR2 is FQNEAQ (reference sequence). Unmatched junction bases numbered 14, after V lost 3 bases and J lost 0 bases. This CDR3 is CASSFWTPGTSGGPSTDTQYF. For the CDR3, the DNA is TGTGCCAGCAGCTTTTGGACGCCGGGGACTAGCGGGGGTCCTAGCACAGATACGCAGTATTTT. The complete variable domain, with remaining parts taken from reference TRBV7-9 and TRBJ2-3, reads DTGVSQNPRHKITKRGQNVTFRCDPISEHNRLYWYRQTLGQGPEFLTYFQNEAQLEKSRLLSDRFSAERPKGSFSTLEIQRTEQGDSAMYLCASSFWTPGTSGGPSTDTQYFGPGTRLTVL.

This clonotype was observed many times. This chain connects TRBV10-3 to TRBJ2-5, with 11 bases that match TRBD2. The CDR3 extends over 13 amino acids. CDR1 and CDR2 (germline): ENHRY, SYGVKD. The ends lost 11 bases at V and 2 bases at J; junction bases unmatched: 4. CDR3 nucleotide sequence: TGTGCCTCTAGCGGGGGGACTCAAGAGACCCAGTACTTC. It yields the protein CASSGGTQETQYF.

There are many counts of this clonotype. The CDR3 nucleotides read TGTGCCAGCAGCTTAAGTGTTTCGGACGGGGAGCTGTTTTTT. This encodes CASSLSVSDGELFF. The chain is built from TRBV7-3 and TRBJ2-2; no definite D call. The CDR3 runs 14 residues. V gave up 1 base and J gave up 7 bases, with 10 bases separating them. Germline V gives CDR1 SGHTA, CDR2 FQGTGA.

This clonotype was detected many times. DNA for the CDR3: TGTGCCAGCAGCTTGGGAATCGGGGACACTGAAGCTTTCTTT. As protein: CASSLGIGDTEAFF. The chain recombines TRBV5-5 with TRBJ1-1; no firm D call. The CDR3 sequence is 14 residues long. V gave up 0 bases and J gave up 3 bases, with 9 bases separating them. Germline assignment: CDR1 SGHKS and CDR2 YYEKEE (reference sequence).

This clonotype was detected ten times or more. The CDR3 DNA is TGTGCCAGCATCCAAGGTCCCATCTCTGGAAACACCATATATTTT. Translation gives CASIQGPISGNTIYF. This chain uses TRBV6-1 with TRBJ1-3, with no clear D. V was cut by 7 bases and J by 0 bases, with 13 bases left in between. This CDR3 is 15 amino acids long. Germline CDR1 is MNHNS and CDR2 is SASEGT.